In this sample, the clone carrying this T cell receptor (beta chain) turned up many times. What it binds is unknown. Then a second PCR, running about 6 to 12 cycles, was carried out with a sample-barcoded 5' primer and a J-beta primer mix. TCRdb re-called the 5' RACE reads through MiXCR, storing one row per CDR3 protein. In the table there are hundreds of thousands of distinct CDR3 sequences, under 30% of which are singletons. The sample comes from a study of blood T cells in healthy people across ages. Findings of the study overall: Roughly linear age-related decline in beta diversity appeared, significant by age roughly 40.

The CDR3 runs to 13 residues. Trimming pared 6 bases from V and 5 bases from J, leaving 13 bases between. Germline V gives CDR1 MNHEY, CDR2 SVGAGI. Input material: blood. The sequence was obtained from a woman of 80 years or more in good health. The chain joins TRBV6-5 to TRBJ1-1; D is unresolved. The CDR3 loop is CASRWTLVTEAFF. CDR3 sequence (DNA): TGTGCCAGCAGGTGGACTTTGGTAACTGAAGCTTTCTTT.